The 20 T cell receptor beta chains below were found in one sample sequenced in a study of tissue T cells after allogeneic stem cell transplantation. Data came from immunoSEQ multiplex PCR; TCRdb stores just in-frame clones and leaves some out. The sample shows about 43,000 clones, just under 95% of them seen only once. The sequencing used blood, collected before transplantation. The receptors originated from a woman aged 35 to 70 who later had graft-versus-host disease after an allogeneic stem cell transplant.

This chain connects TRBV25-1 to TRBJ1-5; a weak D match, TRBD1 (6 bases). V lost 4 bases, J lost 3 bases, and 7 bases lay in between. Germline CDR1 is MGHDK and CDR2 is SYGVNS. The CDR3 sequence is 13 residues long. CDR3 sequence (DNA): TGTGCCAGCAGTGCAGGGGCCAATCAGCCCCAGCATTTT. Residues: CASSAGANQPQHF.

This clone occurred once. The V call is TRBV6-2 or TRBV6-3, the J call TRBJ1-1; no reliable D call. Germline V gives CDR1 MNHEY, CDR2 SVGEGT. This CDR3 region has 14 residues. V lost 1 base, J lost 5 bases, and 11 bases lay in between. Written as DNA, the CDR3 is TGTGCCAGCAGTTACTGGCTGGCGAGTACTGAAGCTTTCTTT. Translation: CASSYWLASTEAFF.

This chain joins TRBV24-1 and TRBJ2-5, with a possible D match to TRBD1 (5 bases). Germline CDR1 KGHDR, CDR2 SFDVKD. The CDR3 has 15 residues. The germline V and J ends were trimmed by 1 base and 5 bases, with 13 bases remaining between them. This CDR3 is CATSDFSQGGETQYF. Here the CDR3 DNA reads TGTGCCACCAGTGATTTCAGTCAGGGTGGGGAGACCCAGTACTTC.

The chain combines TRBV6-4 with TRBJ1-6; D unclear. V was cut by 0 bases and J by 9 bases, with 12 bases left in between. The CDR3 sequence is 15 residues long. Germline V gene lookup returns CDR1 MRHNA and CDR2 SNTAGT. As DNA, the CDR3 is TGTGCCAGCAGTGACTCCTACGAAGCTGGTTCACCCCTCCACTTT. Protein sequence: CASSDSYEAGSPLHF.

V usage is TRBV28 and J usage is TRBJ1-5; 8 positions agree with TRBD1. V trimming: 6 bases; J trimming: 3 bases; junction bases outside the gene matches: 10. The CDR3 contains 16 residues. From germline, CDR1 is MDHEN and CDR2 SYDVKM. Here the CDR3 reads CASRTGDRIFNQPQHF. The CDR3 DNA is TGTGCCAGCAGGACAGGGGACCGAATATTCAATCAGCCCCAGCATTTT.

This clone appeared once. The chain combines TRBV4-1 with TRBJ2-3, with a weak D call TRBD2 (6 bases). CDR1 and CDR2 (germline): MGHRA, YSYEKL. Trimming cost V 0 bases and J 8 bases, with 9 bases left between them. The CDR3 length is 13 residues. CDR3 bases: TGCGCCAGCAGCCAAGATTTGGAGGGTACGCAGTATTTT. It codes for CASSQDLEGTQYF.

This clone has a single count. CDR3 sequence reads: CATSDVDRSPYNEQFF. CDR3 coding DNA: TGTGCCACCAGTGATGTGGACAGGTCCCCCTACAATGAGCAGTTCTTC. The genes are TRBV24-1 and TRBJ2-1; 7 bases are shared with TRBD1. There are 16 residues in the CDR3. The V gene end was trimmed by 3 bases and the J gene end by 2 bases; junction bases not matched to a gene: 6. Germline CDR1 is KGHDR and CDR2 is SFDVKD.

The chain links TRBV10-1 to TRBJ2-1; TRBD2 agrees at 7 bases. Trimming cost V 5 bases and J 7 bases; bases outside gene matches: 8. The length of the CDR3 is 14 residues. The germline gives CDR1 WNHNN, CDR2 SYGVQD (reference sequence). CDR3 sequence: CASSRGGAGNEQFF. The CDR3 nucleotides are TGCGCCAGCAGTAGGGGAGGGGCTGGGAATGAGCAGTTCTTC.

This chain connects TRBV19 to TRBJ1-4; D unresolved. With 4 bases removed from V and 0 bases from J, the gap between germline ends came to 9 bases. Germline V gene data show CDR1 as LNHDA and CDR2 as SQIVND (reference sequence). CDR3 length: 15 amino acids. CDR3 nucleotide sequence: TGTGCCAGTAGTAGGACGGCTACAACTAATGAAAAACTGTTTTTT. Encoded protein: CASSRTATTNEKLFF.

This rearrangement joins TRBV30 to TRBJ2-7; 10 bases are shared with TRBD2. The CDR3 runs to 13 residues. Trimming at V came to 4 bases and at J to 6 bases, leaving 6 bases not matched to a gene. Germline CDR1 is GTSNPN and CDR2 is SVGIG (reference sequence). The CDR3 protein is CAWTLAGVGEQYF. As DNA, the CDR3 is TGTGCCTGGACGCTAGCGGGAGTTGGCGAGCAGTACTTC.

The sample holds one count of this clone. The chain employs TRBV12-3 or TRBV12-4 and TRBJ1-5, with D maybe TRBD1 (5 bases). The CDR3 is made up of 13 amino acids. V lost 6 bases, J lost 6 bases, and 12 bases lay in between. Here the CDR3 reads CASSLREGQPQHF. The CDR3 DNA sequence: TGTGCCAGCAGCCTCAGGGAGGGTCAGCCCCAGCATTTT.

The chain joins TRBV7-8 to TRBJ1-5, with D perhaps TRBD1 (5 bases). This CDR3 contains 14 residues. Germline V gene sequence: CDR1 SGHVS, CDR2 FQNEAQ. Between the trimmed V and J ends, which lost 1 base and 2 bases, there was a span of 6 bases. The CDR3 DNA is TGTGCCAGCAGCTTAGGACAGCGCAATCAGCCCCAGCATTTT. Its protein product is CASSLGQRNQPQHF.

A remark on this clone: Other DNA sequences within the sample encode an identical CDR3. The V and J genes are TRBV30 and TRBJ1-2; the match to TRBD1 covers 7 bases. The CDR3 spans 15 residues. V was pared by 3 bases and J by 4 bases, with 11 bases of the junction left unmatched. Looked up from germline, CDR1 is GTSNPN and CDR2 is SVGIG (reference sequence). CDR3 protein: CAWSHGTELSYGYTF. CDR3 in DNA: TGTGCCTGGAGCCACGGGACAGAACTTTCCTATGGCTACACCTTC.

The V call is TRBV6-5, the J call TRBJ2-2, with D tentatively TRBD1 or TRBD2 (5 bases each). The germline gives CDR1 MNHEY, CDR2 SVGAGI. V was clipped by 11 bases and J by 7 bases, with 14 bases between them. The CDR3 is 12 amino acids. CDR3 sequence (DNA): TGTGCCGTGGGGGAGTCGGTCGGGGAGCTGTTTTTT. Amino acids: CAVGESVGELFF.

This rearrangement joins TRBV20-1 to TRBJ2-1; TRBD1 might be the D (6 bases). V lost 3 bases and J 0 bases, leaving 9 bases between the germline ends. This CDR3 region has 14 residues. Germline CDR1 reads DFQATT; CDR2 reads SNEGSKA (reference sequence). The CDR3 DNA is TGCAGTGCTAGTAGGGGGAGCTCCTACAATGAGCAGTTCTTC. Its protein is CSASRGSSYNEQFF.

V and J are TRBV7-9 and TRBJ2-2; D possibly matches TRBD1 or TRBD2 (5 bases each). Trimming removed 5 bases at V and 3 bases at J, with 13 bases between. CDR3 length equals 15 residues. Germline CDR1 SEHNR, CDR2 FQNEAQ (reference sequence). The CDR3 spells CASSVRDPYTGELFF. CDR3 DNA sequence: TGTGCCAGCAGCGTCCGGGACCCATACACCGGGGAGCTGTTTTTT.

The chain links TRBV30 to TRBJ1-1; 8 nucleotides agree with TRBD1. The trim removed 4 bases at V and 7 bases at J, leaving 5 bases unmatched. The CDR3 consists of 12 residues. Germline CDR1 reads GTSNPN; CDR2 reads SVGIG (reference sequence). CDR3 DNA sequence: TGTGCCTGGAACAGGGGGGGGCTTGAAGCTTTCTTT. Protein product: CAWNRGGLEAFF.

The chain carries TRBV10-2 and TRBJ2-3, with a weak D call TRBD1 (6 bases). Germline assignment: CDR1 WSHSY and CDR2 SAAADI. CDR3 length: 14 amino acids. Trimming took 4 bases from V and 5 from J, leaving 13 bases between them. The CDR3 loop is CASSVGAVQDTQYF. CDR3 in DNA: TGCGCCAGCAGTGTGGGGGCAGTTCAAGATACGCAGTATTTT.

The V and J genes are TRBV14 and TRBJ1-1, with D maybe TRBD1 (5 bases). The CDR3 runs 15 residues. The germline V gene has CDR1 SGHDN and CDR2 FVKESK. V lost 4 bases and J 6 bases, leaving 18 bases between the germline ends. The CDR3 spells CASSRHPGLGAEAFF. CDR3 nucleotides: TGTGCCAGCAGCCGCCACCCGGGACTAGGGGCTGAAGCTTTCTTT.

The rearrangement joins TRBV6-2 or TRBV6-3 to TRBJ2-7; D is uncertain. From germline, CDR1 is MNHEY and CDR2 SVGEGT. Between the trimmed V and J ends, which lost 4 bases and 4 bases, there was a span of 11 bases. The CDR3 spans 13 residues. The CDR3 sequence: CASSFKQRYEQYF. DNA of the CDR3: TGTGCCAGCAGTTTTAAGCAACGGTACGAGCAGTACTTC.